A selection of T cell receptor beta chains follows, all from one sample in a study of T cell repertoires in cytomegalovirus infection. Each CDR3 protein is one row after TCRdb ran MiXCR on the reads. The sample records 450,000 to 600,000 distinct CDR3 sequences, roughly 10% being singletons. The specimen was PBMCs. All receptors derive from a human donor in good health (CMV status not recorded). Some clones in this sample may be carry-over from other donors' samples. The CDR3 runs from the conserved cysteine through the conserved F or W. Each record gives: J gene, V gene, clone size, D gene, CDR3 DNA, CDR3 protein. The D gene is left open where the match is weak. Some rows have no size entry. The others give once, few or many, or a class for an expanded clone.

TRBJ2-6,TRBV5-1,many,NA,TGCGCCAGCAGCCTAGGACTTAGCAGCCGCTCTGGGGCCAACGTCCTGACTTTC,CASSLGLSSRSGANVLTF
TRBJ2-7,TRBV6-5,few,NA,TGTGCCAGCAGTTACGGGGGAGAGAACTACGAGCAGTACTTC,CASSYGGENYEQYF
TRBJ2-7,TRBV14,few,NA,TGTGCCAGCAGCCAATACGGGCTCGAGCAGTACTTC,CASSQYGLEQYF
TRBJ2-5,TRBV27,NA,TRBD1,TGTGCCAGCTGCCTCACAGGGGAAGAGACCCAGTACTTC,CASCLTGEETQYF
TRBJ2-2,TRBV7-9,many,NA,TGTGCCAGCAGCTTAGCAGGAGCGGCAGGGGATGGCGGGGAGCTGTTTTTT,CASSLAGAAGDGGELFF
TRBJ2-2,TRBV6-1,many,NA,TGTGCCAGCAGTGCCTACCAACCGTCTACCGGGGAGCTGTTTTTT,CASSAYQPSTGELFF
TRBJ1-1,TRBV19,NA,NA,TGTGCCAGTAAGTCTCAGGGTCTGGTTGACACTGAAGCTTTCTTT,CASKSQGLVDTEAFF
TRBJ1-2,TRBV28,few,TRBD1,TGTGCCAGCAGTTTAGGACAGGGGGGATTTGGTAACTATGGCTACACCTTC,CASSLGQGGFGNYGYTF
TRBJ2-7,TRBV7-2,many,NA,TGTGCCAGCAGCTTAGGAGTGGACGAGCAGTACTTC,CASSLGVDEQYF
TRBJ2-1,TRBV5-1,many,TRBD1,TGCGCCAGCAGCCAACCGAGACAGGGTTACAATGAGCAGTTCTTC,CASSQPRQGYNEQFF
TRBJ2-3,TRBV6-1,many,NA,TGTGCCAGCAGTGACCTCCTCACAGATACGCAGTATTTT,CASSDLLTDTQYF
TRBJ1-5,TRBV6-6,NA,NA,TGTGCCAGCAGTTACTCGTTTACGGGCAATCAGCCCCAGCATTTT,CASSYSFTGNQPQHF
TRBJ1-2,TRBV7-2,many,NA,TGTGCCAGCAGCACCCGTCCCTCATCGGGGGGCTACACCTTC,CASSTRPSSGGYTF
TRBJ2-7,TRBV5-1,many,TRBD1,TGCGCCAGCAGCCCACGACAGGGCACCTACGAGCAGTACTTC,CASSPRQGTYEQYF
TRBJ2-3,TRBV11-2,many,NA,TGTGCCAGCAGCTCCCTCCGGGGTGCTAGCACAGATACGCAGTATTTT,CASSSLRGASTDTQYF
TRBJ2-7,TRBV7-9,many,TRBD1,TGTGCCAGCAGCCGACCCGCGAGGACAGGGACCTACGAGCAGTACTTC,CASSRPARTGTYEQYF
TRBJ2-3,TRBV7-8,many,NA,TGTGCCAGCAGCACTAGGACCCGCCGCGATACGCAGTATTTT,CASSTRTRRDTQYF
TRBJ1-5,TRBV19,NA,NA,TGTGCCAGTAGTATGAGACAGAGTAGCAATCAGCCCCAGCATTTT,CASSMRQSSNQPQHF
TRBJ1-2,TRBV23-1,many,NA,TGCGCCAGCAGTCAAGATACATACTCCTATGGCTACACCTTC,CASSQDTYSYGYTF
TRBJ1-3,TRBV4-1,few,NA,TGCGCCAGCAGCCTCCGACTTACCTCTGGAAACACCATATATTTT,CASSLRLTSGNTIYF
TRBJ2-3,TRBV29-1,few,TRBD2,TGCAGCGTTTTGACTAGCGGGGGGACTGCGCAGTATTTT,CSVLTSGGTAQYF
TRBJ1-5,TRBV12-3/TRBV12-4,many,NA,TGTGCCAGCTCTCCGGACCTGAGCAATCAGCCCCAGCATTTT,CASSPDLSNQPQHF
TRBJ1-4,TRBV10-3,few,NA,TGTGCCATCAGTGAGGAGGGAGGGGAAGGACTGTTTTTT,CAISEEGGEGLFF
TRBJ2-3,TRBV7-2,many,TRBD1,TGTGCCAGCAATGACAGGGGCCGCACAGATACGCAGTATTTT,CASNDRGRTDTQYF
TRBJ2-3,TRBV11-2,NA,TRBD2,TGTGCCAGCAGCTTAGATTCATGGACTAGCGGGAGTGTTCTAGGTGTGGATACGCAGTATTTT,CASSLDSWTSGSVLGVDTQYF